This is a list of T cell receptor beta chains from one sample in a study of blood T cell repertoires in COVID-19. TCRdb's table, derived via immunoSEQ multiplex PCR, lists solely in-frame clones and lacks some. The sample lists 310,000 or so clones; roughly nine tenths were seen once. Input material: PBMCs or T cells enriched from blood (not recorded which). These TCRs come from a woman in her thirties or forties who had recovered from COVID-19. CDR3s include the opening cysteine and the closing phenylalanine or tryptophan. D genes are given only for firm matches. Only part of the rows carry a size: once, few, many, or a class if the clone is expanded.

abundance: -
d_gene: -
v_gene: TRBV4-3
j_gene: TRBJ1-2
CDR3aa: CASSQDGGNYGYTF
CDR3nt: TGCGCCAGCAGCCAAGATGGGGGGAACTATGGCTACACCTTC

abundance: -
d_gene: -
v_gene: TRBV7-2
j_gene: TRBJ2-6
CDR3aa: CASSFRGSGANVLTF
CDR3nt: TGTGCCAGCAGCTTTCGAGGATCTGGGGCCAACGTCCTGACTTTC

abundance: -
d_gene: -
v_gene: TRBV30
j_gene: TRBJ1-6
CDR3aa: CAWTAAGPPNNSPLHF
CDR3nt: TGTGCCTGGACAGCCGCAGGGCCTCCAAATAATTCACCCCTCCACTTT

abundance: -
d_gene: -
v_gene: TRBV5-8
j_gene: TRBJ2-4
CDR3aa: CASWENIQYF
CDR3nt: TGTGCCAGCTGGGAGAACATTCAGTACTTC

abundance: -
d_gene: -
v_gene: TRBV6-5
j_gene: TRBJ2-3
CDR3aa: CATNLQGTTDTQYF
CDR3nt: TGTGCCACAAACCTACAGGGTACCACAGATACGCAGTATTTT

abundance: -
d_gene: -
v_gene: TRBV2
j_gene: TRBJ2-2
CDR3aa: CASSAGLLGTGELFF
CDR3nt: TGTGCCAGCAGTGCCGGACTCTTGGGCACCGGGGAGCTGTTTTTT

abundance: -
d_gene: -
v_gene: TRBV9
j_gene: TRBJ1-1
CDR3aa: CASSAGVGMNTEAFF
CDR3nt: TGTGCCAGCAGCGCAGGGGTAGGGATGAACACTGAAGCTTTCTTT

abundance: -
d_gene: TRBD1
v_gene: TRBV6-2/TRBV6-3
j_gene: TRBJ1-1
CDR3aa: CASSYTSPDRGRLFAFF
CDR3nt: TGTGCCAGCAGTTACACTTCCCCGGACAGGGGGCGGCTGTTTGCTTTCTTT

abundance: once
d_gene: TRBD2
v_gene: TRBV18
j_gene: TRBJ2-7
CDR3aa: CASSPGLSREQYF
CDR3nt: TGTGCCAGCTCACCGGGACTATCCCGCGAGCAGTACTTC

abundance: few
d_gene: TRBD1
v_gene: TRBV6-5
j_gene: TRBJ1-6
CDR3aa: CASRYLGQGPLHF
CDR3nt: TGTGCCAGCAGGTATCTCGGACAGGGACCCCTCCACTTT